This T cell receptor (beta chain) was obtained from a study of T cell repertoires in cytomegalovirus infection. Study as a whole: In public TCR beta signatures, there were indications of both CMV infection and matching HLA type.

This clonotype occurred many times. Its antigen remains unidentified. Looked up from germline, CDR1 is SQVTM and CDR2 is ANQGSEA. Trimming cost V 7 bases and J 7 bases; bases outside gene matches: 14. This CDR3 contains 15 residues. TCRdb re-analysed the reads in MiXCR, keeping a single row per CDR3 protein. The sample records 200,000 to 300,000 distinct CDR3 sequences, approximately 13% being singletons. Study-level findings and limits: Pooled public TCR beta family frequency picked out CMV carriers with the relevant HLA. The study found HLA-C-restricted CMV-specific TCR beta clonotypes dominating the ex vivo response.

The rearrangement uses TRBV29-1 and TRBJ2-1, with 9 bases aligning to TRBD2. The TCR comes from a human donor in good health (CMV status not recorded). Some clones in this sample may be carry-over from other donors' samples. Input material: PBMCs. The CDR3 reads CSGRISGSYGNEQFF. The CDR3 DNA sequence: TGCAGCGGACGGATTAGCGGGAGCTACGGGAATGAGCAGTTCTTC.